These 27 T cell receptor beta chains share one sample of origin, sequenced in a study of blood T cell repertoires in COVID-19 (dated by TCRdb to the early 2020s). Receptor amplification or capture employed the immunoSEQ multiplex PCR assay. TCRdb stores this immuneACCESS table with in-frame sequences only. Part of the clones is absent; in the studies checked, under half of the shortfall reflects unresolved V genes, and no reason is known for the rest. Counted in this sample were 200,000 to 250,000 clones; roughly 81% of them appeared once. The ten largest clones add up to 2.9% of the sample. The specimen was peripheral blood. Receptors originate from a man between 50 and 59 years old who had recovered from COVID-19.

The chain uses TRBV5-1 and TRBJ2-2, with TRBD1 matching 8 bases. The CDR3 has 15 amino acids. CDR1 is SGHRS and CDR2 is YFSETQ in the germline V gene. V lost 4 bases to trimming and J lost 5 bases; unmatched junction nucleotides: 7. The DNA for the CDR3 is TGCGCCAGCAGCCTAGGGACAGGAAAAACCGGGGAGCTGTTTTTT. This encodes CASSLGTGKTGELFF.

The chain has TRBV15 and TRBJ1-3, with 8 bases matching TRBD1. The CDR3 is made up of 17 amino acids. The ends lost 3 bases at V and 2 bases at J; junction bases unmatched: 9. Germline loops: CDR1 LNHNV, CDR2 YYDKDF (reference sequence). CDR3 sequence (DNA): TGTGCCACCAGCAGTCCCGGGACAGGACTAACTGGAAACACCATATATTTT. It yields the protein CATSSPGTGLTGNTIYF. The full variable domain, rest sourced from reference TRBV15 and TRBJ1-3, is DAMVIQNPRYQVTQFGKPVTLSCSQTLNHNVMYWYQQKSSQAPKLLFHYYDKDFNNEADTPDNFQSRRPNTSFCFLDIRSPGLGDTAMYLCATSSPGTGLTGNTIYFGEGSWLTVV.

J is TRBJ2-2 and V is TRBV11-2; weak D call: TRBD1 (5 bases). CDR3 length: 14 amino acids. Germline CDR1 SGHAT, CDR2 FQNNGV. Trimming cost V 8 bases and J 4 bases, with 14 bases left between them. As DNA, the CDR3 is TGTGCCAGCGAGAAGGGTGGGGCCACCGGGGAGCTGTTTTTT. This codes for CASEKGGATGELFF.

This chain's CDR3 is CASSVNRGGGDTIYF. The CDR3 coding sequence is TGTGCCAGCAGCGTAAACAGGGGAGGAGGGGACACCATATATTTT. The chain links TRBV9 to TRBJ1-3; 7 nucleotides match TRBD1. CDR3 length: 15 amino acids. Germline CDR1 SGDLS, CDR2 YYNGEE. J lost 8 bases, V lost 1 base, and 9 bases had no gene match.

This rearrangement joins TRBV6-5 to TRBJ2-5; D is perhaps TRBD2 (6 bases). The CDR3 is made up of 14 amino acids. Between the trimmed V and J ends, which lost 2 bases and 2 bases, there was a span of 9 bases. Germline values: CDR1 MNHEY, CDR2 SVGAGI. This chain's CDR3 is CASSYNGGQETQYF. In DNA, the CDR3 is TGTGCCAGCAGTTACAATGGAGGGCAAGAGACCCAGTACTTC.

The rearrangement uses TRBV28 and TRBJ1-4, with 8 bases matching TRBD1. This CDR3 has 15 amino acids. J gave up 7 bases and V 7 bases, and 11 bases lay outside the gene matches. Germline CDR1 is MDHEN and CDR2 is SYDVKM. This CDR3 reads CASTTGGTGGEKLFF. The DNA for the CDR3 is TGTGCCAGCACCACCGGCGGAACAGGGGGTGAAAAACTGTTTTTT.

The V call is TRBV24-1, the J call TRBJ2-2, with TRBD1 matching over 8 bases. After removal of 0 bases from V and 4 bases from J, the junction contained 3 bases not matched to a gene. The CDR3 is 16 residues long. Germline CDR1 and CDR2: KGHDR and SFDVKD. Here the CDR3 reads CATSDLSRGPTGELFF. CDR3 bases: TGTGCCACCAGTGATTTGAGCAGGGGGCCCACCGGGGAGCTGTTTTTT.

This chain joins TRBV5-1 and TRBJ1-2, with a weak D call TRBD1 (5 bases). The CDR3 covers 14 residues. Trimming took 4 bases from V and 0 from J, leaving 10 bases between them. Germline assignment: CDR1 SGHRS and CDR2 YFSETQ. CDR3 residues: CASSPGHSNYGYTF. The CDR3 nucleotides are TGCGCCAGCAGCCCAGGACACTCTAACTATGGCTACACCTTC.

J is TRBJ2-7 and V is TRBV27; 9 bases are a match to TRBD2. V lost 7 bases to trimming and J lost 0 bases; unmatched junction nucleotides: 10. CDR1 and CDR2 from the germline V gene are MNHEY and SMNVEV (reference sequence). The CDR3 length is 16 residues. This CDR3 reads CASNGAGGLSSYEQYF. As DNA, the CDR3 is TGTGCCAGCAACGGGGCGGGAGGGTTGAGCTCCTACGAGCAGTACTTC.

V usage is TRBV18 and J usage is TRBJ2-2; 8 positions match TRBD2. Germline trimming cut 6 bases from V and 4 bases from J; bases unmatched to any gene: 7. CDR1 is KGHSH, CDR2 LQKENI, per germline. This CDR3 spans 15 amino acids. The CDR3 spells CASSILAEVTGELFF. In DNA form, the CDR3 reads TGTGCCAGCTCGATACTAGCGGAAGTCACCGGGGAGCTGTTTTTT.

The chain has TRBV18 and TRBJ2-2; 7 bases are shared with TRBD1. The CDR3 contains 14 residues. V lost 7 bases, J lost 5 bases, and 7 bases stayed unmatched. The germline V gene encodes CDR1 KGHSH and CDR2 LQKENI. The CDR3 loop reads CASYGTGVTGELFF. CDR3 DNA: TGTGCCAGCTATGGCACAGGGGTAACCGGGGAGCTGTTTTTT.

The rearrangement uses TRBV5-1 and TRBJ2-7; D possibly corresponds to TRBD2 (6 bases). Trimming cost V 1 base and J 2 bases, with 13 bases left between them. Germline V CDR1 and CDR2: SGHRS, YFSETQ. The CDR3 extends over 15 amino acids. CDR3 residues: CASSLNTGVPYEQYF. The CDR3 DNA sequence: TGCGCCAGCAGCTTGAATACGGGAGTCCCCTACGAGCAGTACTTC.

The rearrangement joins TRBV23-1 to TRBJ2-4, with TRBD1 matching 9 bases. TRBV23-1 is flagged as an ORF with uncertain function. The CDR3 covers 15 residues. V shed 6 bases, J shed 0 bases, and the junction held 3 bases outside the gene matches. CDR3 bases: TGCGCCAGCAGGAACAGGGGGCGAGCCAAAAACATTCAGTACTTC. Translating gives CASRNRGRAKNIQYF.

The rearrangement uses TRBV9 and TRBJ1-3; TRBD1 agrees at 7 bases. The V segment lost 4 bases and the J segment 8 bases; nucleotides outside the gene matches: 12. Germline CDR1 SGDLS, CDR2 YYNGEE. This CDR3 region has 15 residues. CDR3 sequence reads: CASSLRQGAGDTIYF. The CDR3 nucleotides read TGTGCCAGCAGCCTTCGACAGGGAGCTGGGGACACCATATATTTT.

The CDR3 bases are TGTGCCAGCAGCAAAAATTTACTACCCGTTAGGTATGAGCAGTTCTTC. Translated: CASSKNLLPVRYEQFF. The chain couples TRBV21-1 to TRBJ2-1; TRBD2, as called in the table, went unchecked against the DNA. TRBV21-1 is a pseudogene locus. The CDR3 spans 16 residues.

The chain uses TRBV7-8 and TRBJ1-1; tentatively, D is TRBD1 (5 bases). CDR1 is SGHVS, CDR2 FQNEAQ, per germline. The CDR3 extends over 14 amino acids. Trimming took off 3 bases at V and 0 bases at J, with 8 bases between the two ends. CDR3 in DNA: TGTGCCAGCAGCTTCCCAGGGCTGAACACTGAAGCTTTCTTT. Protein: CASSFPGLNTEAFF.

This clone was observed a handful of times. The chain recombines TRBV25-1 with TRBJ1-4, with D perhaps matching TRBD1 (5 bases). This CDR3 contains 13 residues. Per germline, CDR1 MGHDK and CDR2 SYGVNS. V shed 8 bases and J shed 8 bases, with 15 bases lying between them. The CDR3 DNA is TGTGCCAGCTCCTTGACGGACACCGAAAAACTGTTTTTT. This gives the protein CASSLTDTEKLFF.

A note on this clone: At one of its ends the junction is not consistent with the germline gene, which may arise from a read error. The V call is TRBV28, the J call TRBJ1-4; 9 bases match TRBD1. Germline V gene data show CDR1 as MDHEN and CDR2 as SYDVKM. The CDR3 is made up of 15 amino acids. This chain's CDR3 is CASGLTGTGREKLFF. In DNA form, the CDR3 reads TGTGCCAGCGGTTTAACCGGGACAGGGAGAGAAAAACTGTTTTTT. Looking up the rest from reference TRBV28 and TRBJ1-4 gives the full variable domain: DVKVTQSSRYLVKRTGEKVFLECVQDMDHENMFWYRQDPGLGLRLIYFSYDVKMKEKGDIPEGYSVSREKKERFSLILESASTNQTSMYLCASGLTGTGREKLFFGSGTQLSVL.

This chain uses TRBV15 with TRBJ2-5; 11 bases match TRBD1. The J segment lost 1 base and the V segment lost 3 bases, leaving 1 base of the junction unmatched. This CDR3 spans 15 amino acids. CDR1 is LNHNV, CDR2 YYDKDF, per germline (reference sequence). CDR3 bases: TGTGCCACCAGCAGGGACAGGGGGCTCCAAGAGACCCAGTACTTC. Protein sequence: CATSRDRGLQETQYF.

V is TRBV28 and J is TRBJ2-2; D is possibly TRBD1 (6 bases). The V end was cut by 5 bases, the J end by 0 bases, with 10 bases between. The CDR3 covers 15 residues. Per germline, CDR1 MDHEN and CDR2 SYDVKM. The CDR3 spells CASSPGQPNTGELFF. CDR3 DNA sequence: TGTGCCAGCAGTCCAGGACAGCCGAACACCGGGGAGCTGTTTTTT.

A single count supports this clone. The V gene is TRBV7-2, the J gene TRBJ1-2; TRBD1 agrees at 9 bases. Germline loops: CDR1 SGHTA, CDR2 FQGNSA. The CDR3 is 14 residues long. Trimming cost V 1 base and J 6 bases; bases outside gene matches: 3. The CDR3 coding sequence is TGTGCCAGCAGCTTAGAACAGGGGGCGGATGGCTACACCTTC. This codes for CASSLEQGADGYTF.

This clone has a single count. The gene calls are TRBV6-5 and TRBJ1-1; 7 bases align to TRBD1. Germline V CDR1 and CDR2: MNHEY, SVGAGI. V shed 2 bases, J shed 3 bases, and the junction held 6 bases outside the gene matches. The CDR3 length is 15 residues. The CDR3 bases are TGTGCCAGCAGTTACGAGGCAGGGGGTTACACTGAAGCTTTCTTT. It translates to CASSYEAGGYTEAFF.

The rearrangement links TRBV7-9 to TRBJ1-6; D might be TRBD1 (6 bases). The V end lost 1 base, the J end lost 3 bases, and 10 bases lay between the germline ends. The CDR3 runs to 16 residues. CDR1 is SEHNR and CDR2 is FQNEAQ in the germline V gene (reference sequence). The CDR3 here is CASSLGTGFYNSPLHF. In DNA form, the CDR3 reads TGTGCCAGCAGCTTAGGCACAGGGTTCTATAATTCACCCCTCCACTTT.

The rearrangement uses TRBV7-9 and TRBJ1-1; TRBD1 matches 7 bases. J lost 1 base, V lost 4 bases, and 9 bases had no gene match. CDR1 is SEHNR and CDR2 is FQNEAQ in the germline V gene (reference sequence). The CDR3 is made up of 16 amino acids. CDR3 sequence reads: CASSSLDRTQNTEAFF. The CDR3 coding sequence is TGTGCCAGCAGCTCCCTGGACAGGACTCAGAACACTGAAGCTTTCTTT.

CDR3 sequence: CASSIDGRGDTQYF. The CDR3 DNA reads as TGTGCCAGTAGTATAGACGGGAGAGGAGATACGCAGTATTTT. The chain joins TRBV19 to TRBJ2-3, with D possibly being TRBD2 (6 bases). Trimming took 0 bases from V and 5 from J, leaving 9 bases between them. Germline V gene lookup returns CDR1 LNHDA and CDR2 SQIVND (reference sequence). The CDR3 has 14 residues. Using reference TRBV19 and TRBJ2-3 for the parts outside the CDR3, the full variable domain is DGGITQSPKYLFRKEGQNVTLSCEQNLNHDAMYWYRQDPGQGLRLIYYSQIVNDFQKGDIAEGYSVSREKKESFPLTVTSAQKNPTAFYLCASSIDGRGDTQYFGPGTRLTVL.

The chain links TRBV6-5 to TRBJ2-1; maybe TRBD1 (7 bases). CDR1 and CDR2 from the germline V gene are MNHEY and SVGAGI. The CDR3 is 13 amino acids. V dropped 10 bases and J dropped 8 bases, with 18 bases sitting between them. In DNA, the CDR3 is TGTGCCACGGAGGGGGCGGTTACGGATGAGCAGTTCTTC. Its protein product is CATEGAVTDEQFF.

V gene TRBV2 combines with J gene TRBJ2-1, with D possibly TRBD2 on 6 matching bases. In germline, CDR1 is SNHLY, CDR2 FYNNEI. This CDR3 is 16 amino acids long. V was pared by 4 bases and J by 2 bases, with 15 bases between. The CDR3 DNA follows: TGTGCCAGCAGTGGCTTCGGGCTAGCGACCTACAATGAGCAGTTCTTC. This gives the protein CASSGFGLATYNEQFF. Full variable domain (remainder filled in from reference TRBV2 and TRBJ2-1): EPEVTQTPSHQVTQMGQEVILRCVPISNHLYFYWYRQILGQKVEFLVSFYNNEISEKSEIFDDQFSVERPDGSNFTLKIRSTKLEDSAMYFCASSGFGLATYNEQFFGPGTRLTVL.